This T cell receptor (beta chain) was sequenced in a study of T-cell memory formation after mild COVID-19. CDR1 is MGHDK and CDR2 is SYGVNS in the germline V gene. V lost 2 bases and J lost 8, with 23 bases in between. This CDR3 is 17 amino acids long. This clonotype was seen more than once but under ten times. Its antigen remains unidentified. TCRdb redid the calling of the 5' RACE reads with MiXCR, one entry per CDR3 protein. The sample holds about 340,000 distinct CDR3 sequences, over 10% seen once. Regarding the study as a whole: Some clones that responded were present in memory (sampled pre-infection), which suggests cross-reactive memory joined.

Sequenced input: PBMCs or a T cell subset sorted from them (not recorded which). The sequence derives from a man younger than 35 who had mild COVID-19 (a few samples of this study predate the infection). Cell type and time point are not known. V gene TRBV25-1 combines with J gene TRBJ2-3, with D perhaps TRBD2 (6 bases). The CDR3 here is CASSELDGEEVPGTQYF. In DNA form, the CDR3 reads TGTGCCAGCAGTGAACTGGACGGGGAGGAGGTCCCAGGTACGCAGTATTTT.